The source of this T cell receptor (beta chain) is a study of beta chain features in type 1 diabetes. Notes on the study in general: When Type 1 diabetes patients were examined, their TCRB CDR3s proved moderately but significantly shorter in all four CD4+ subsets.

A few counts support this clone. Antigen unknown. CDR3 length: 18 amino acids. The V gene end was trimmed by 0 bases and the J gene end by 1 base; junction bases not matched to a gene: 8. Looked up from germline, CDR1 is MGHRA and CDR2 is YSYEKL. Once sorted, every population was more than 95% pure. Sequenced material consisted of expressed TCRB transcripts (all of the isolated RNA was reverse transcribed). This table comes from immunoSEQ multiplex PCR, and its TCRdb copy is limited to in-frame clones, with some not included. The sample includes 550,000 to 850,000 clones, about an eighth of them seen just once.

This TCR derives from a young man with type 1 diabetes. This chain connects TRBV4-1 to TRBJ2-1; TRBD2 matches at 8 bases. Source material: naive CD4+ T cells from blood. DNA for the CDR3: TGCGCCAGCAGCCAAGAGGGCGGGGGGTTCGGGTCCTACAATGAGCAGTTCTTC. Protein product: CASSQEGGGFGSYNEQFF.